The 13 T cell receptor beta chains reported below all come from one sample, sequenced in a study of blood T cell repertoires in COVID-19. TCRdb's table, derived via immunoSEQ multiplex PCR, lists solely in-frame clones and lacks some. The sample records 350,000 or so clones, around four fifths being singletons. Sequences were obtained from peripheral blood. These receptors were taken from a man in his thirties or forties with active or convalescent COVID-19.

The CDR3 loop reads CASSPGTAIQETQYF. CDR3 coding DNA: TGTGCCAGCAGCCCCGGGACAGCCATCCAAGAGACCCAGTACTTC. The chain recombines TRBV11-3 with TRBJ2-5; 7 nucleotides agree with TRBD1. There are 15 residues in the CDR3. Germline CDR1 reads SGHNT; CDR2 reads YENEEA. With V trimmed by 5 bases and J by 1 base, 7 bases remained unmatched.

The chain uses TRBV19 and TRBJ2-5; 10 bases map to TRBD2. Germline V CDR1 and CDR2: LNHDA, SQIVND (reference sequence). The CDR3 is 15 amino acids. The V gene end was trimmed by 5 bases and the J gene end by 6 bases; junction bases not matched to a gene: 9. The CDR3 loop reads CASSQTGLAMKTQYF. The CDR3 DNA reads TGTGCCAGTAGTCAAACGGGACTAGCGATGAAGACCCAGTACTTC.

The chain combines TRBV28 with TRBJ1-6; D gene uncertain. The CDR3 is made up of 13 amino acids. The V end was cut by 9 bases, the J end by 4 bases, with 10 bases between. From germline, CDR1 is MDHEN and CDR2 SYDVKM. In nucleotides, the CDR3 is TGTGCCAGTCGTCCCCAGTATAATTCACCCCTCCACTTT. Its protein is CASRPQYNSPLHF.

The V call is TRBV4-2, the J call TRBJ1-2, with 9 nucleotides matching TRBD1. The CDR3 length is 15 residues. Per the germline V gene, CDR1 is LGHNA and CDR2 is YNFKEQ. Trimming took 0 bases from V and 4 from J; bases not matched to a gene: 3. The DNA for the CDR3 is TGTGCCAGCAGCCAAGATCCGGGACAGGGCTATGGCTACACCTTC. It yields the protein CASSQDPGQGYGYTF.

This rearrangement joins TRBV4-3 to TRBJ2-3; the D is unclear. The germline V gene encodes CDR1 LGHNA and CDR2 YSLEER. This CDR3 spans 16 amino acids. V was trimmed by 10 bases and J by 2 bases, leaving 22 bases between them. CDR3 bases: TGCGCCAACCCGACGGGTAGTCGGCTTCCCACAGATACGCAGTATTTT. Translated, it gives CANPTGSRLPTDTQYF.

The chain couples TRBV7-6 to TRBJ2-7, with a tentative D call TRBD2 (6 bases). Germline-derived CDR1 and CDR2 are SGHVS and FNYEAQ. Trimming stripped 5 bases from V and 2 bases from J, with 10 bases between. The CDR3 is 13 residues long. CDR3 in DNA: TGTGCCAGCAGCAAGGGACTTCCCTACGAGCAGTACTTC. This gives the protein CASSKGLPYEQYF.

As for this clone: This specimen includes other DNA sequences encoding the same CDR3. The chain recombines TRBV12-3 or TRBV12-4 with TRBJ2-7; D unresolved. The CDR3 length is 12 residues. Trimming cost V 2 bases and J 0 bases, with 2 bases left between them. DNA for the CDR3: TGTGCCAGCAGTTTACGCTCCTACGAGCAGTACTTC. This codes for CASSLRSYEQYF.

This clone came up once. The chain couples TRBV7-2 to TRBJ1-2; the D is unclear. The CDR3 totals 13 residues. V lost 3 bases and J 4 bases, leaving 9 bases between the germline ends. CDR1 SGHTA and CDR2 FQGNSA come from the germline V gene. The CDR3 protein is CASSLREGYGYTF. The CDR3 DNA follows: TGTGCCAGCAGCTTGAGAGAGGGCTATGGCTACACCTTC.

The chain couples TRBV4-2 to TRBJ1-4; tentatively, D is TRBD1 (5 bases). The CDR3 totals 15 residues. The V end was cut by 0 bases, the J end by 7 bases, with 12 bases between. Germline CDR1 reads LGHNA; CDR2 reads YNFKEQ. The CDR3 region is CASSQEGAKVEKLFF. The CDR3 coding sequence is TGTGCCAGCAGCCAAGAAGGGGCGAAGGTTGAAAAACTGTTTTTT.

The chain joins TRBV30 to TRBJ2-7, with TRBD1 matching 12 bases. V shed 4 bases, J shed 6 bases, and the junction held 7 bases outside the gene matches. CDR3 length equals 14 residues. CDR1 GTSNPN and CDR2 SVGIG come from the germline V gene (reference sequence). The CDR3 region is CAWKAGTGGGEQYF. The CDR3 nucleotides read TGTGCCTGGAAAGCCGGGACAGGGGGCGGCGAGCAGTACTTC.

This chain links TRBV7-7 with TRBJ2-1, with 7 bases aligning to TRBD2. The V gene end was trimmed by 3 bases and the J gene end by 4 bases; junction bases not matched to a gene: 3. The CDR3 sequence is 14 residues long. CDR1 and CDR2 from the germline V gene are SSHAT and FNYEAQ (reference sequence). CDR3 protein: CASSFGGGYNEQFF. DNA for the CDR3: TGTGCCAGCAGCTTCGGCGGGGGATACAATGAGCAGTTCTTC.

The genes are TRBV19 and TRBJ2-7; TRBD2 aligns across 10 bases. The CDR3 has 16 amino acids. The V gene's germline CDR1 is LNHDA and CDR2 SQIVND (reference sequence). V dropped 5 bases and J dropped 2; count of bases not matched to a gene: 9. CDR3 in amino acids: CASSPRGTSGAYEQYF. CDR3 sequence (DNA): TGTGCCAGTAGTCCCAGAGGAACTAGCGGGGCCTACGAGCAGTACTTC.

CDR3 DNA: TGTGCCAGCAGACCCGGGACTAGCGAACCCTACGAGCAGTACTTC. It yields the protein CASRPGTSEPYEQYF. The genes are TRBV5-4 and TRBJ2-7; 10 bases map to TRBD2. The germline V gene encodes CDR1 SGHNT and CDR2 YYREEE (reference sequence). This CDR3 has 15 residues. The ends lost 5 bases at V and 2 bases at J; junction bases unmatched: 7.